This T cell receptor (beta chain) was identified during a study of T cells in Graves' hyperthyroidism and ophthalmopathy. TCR beta CDR3 sequences were amplified from RNA transcripts. Carried out on the TCR CDR3, a first-round RT-PCR used the HTBI primer set. TCRdb re-analysed the multiplex PCR reads in MiXCR, keeping a single row per CDR3 protein. The sample yields a few hundred thousand distinct CDR3 sequences, 15% seen once. This CDR3 comprises 11 residues. V was pared by 6 bases and J by 4 bases, with 4 bases between. This clonotype has a count of ten or more. Sequenced: blood. The J gene is TRBJ2-1, the V gene TRBV12-3 or TRBV12-4, with D hard to call. The sequence derives from a woman in her twenties or thirties with Graves' hyperthyroidism. This CDR3 is CASRVYNEQFF. In DNA form, the CDR3 reads TGTGCCAGCAGAGTGTACAATGAGCAGTTCTTC.